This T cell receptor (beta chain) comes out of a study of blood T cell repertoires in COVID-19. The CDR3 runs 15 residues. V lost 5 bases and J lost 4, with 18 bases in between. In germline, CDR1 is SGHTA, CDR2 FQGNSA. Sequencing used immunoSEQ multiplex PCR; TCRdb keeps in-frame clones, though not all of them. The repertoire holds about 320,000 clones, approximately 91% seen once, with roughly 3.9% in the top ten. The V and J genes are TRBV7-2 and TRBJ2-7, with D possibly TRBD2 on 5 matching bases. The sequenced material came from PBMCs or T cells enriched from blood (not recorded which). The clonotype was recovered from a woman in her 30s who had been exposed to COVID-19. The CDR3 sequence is CASSRFTGSRYEQYF. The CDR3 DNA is TGTGCCAGCAGCCGGTTTACGGGGAGTAGGTACGAGCAGTACTTC.